The source of this T cell receptor (beta chain) is a study of T cell repertoires in cytomegalovirus infection. Study-wide background: Public signatures in TCR beta pointed to CMV infection and matching HLA type. Overall study results and limits: CMV-specific TCR beta clonotypes restricted by HLA-C were the ones dominating the ex vivo response.

This clonotype has a handful of counts. Its target is not known. This CDR3 region has 15 residues. V was clipped by 4 bases and J by 5 bases; unmatched bases: 4. The germline gives CDR1 SGHNT, CDR2 YYREEE (reference sequence). MiXCR, run by TCRdb on the reads, gives a single entry per CDR3 protein. Of just under 550,000 distinct CDR3 sequences in the sample, approximately 25% were seen once. The rearrangement uses TRBV5-4 and TRBJ1-5, with 12 bases matching TRBD1. The receptor was isolated from a human donor in good health (CMV status not recorded). Some clones in this sample may be carry-over from other donors' samples. Input material: PBMCs. The CDR3 DNA follows: TGTGCCAGCAGCCCCCGGGACAGGGGGCATCAGCCCCAGCATTTT. Translated, it gives CASSPRDRGHQPQHF.